The 20 T cell receptor beta chains below come from one sample, sequenced in a study of glioma-infiltrating T cells after dendritic cell vaccination. Stated time point: after dendritic cell vaccination, including at tumor progression/relapse. Some clones are missing from TCRdb's copy, which holds only in-frame ones; the method was immunoSEQ multiplex PCR. The sample shows tens of thousands of clones, about nine tenths of them seen only once. Sample: blood, taken after dendritic cell vaccination. The receptor set was obtained from a human donor with glioblastoma.

The chain links TRBV6-1 to TRBJ2-6; D perhaps matches TRBD1 (6 bases). V was shortened by 8 bases and J by 4 bases, with 12 bases between the two germline ends. Germline V gene sequence: CDR1 MNHNS, CDR2 SASEGT. The CDR3 runs to 14 residues. In nucleotides, the CDR3 is TGTGCCAGCTCCTACAGGGTAGGGGCCAACGTCCTGACTTTC. Protein sequence: CASSYRVGANVLTF.

The rearrangement links TRBV5-1 to TRBJ2-2; TRBD2 matches 8 bases. The CDR3 extends over 16 amino acids. Germline trimming cut 0 bases from V and 1 base from J; bases unmatched to any gene: 2. Looked up from germline, CDR1 is SGHRS and CDR2 is YFSETQ. DNA of the CDR3: TGCGCCAGCAGCTTGGTCCGGGGGGGGAACACCGGGGAGCTGTTTTTT. Translated: CASSLVRGGNTGELFF. The full variable domain, with the rest looked up from reference TRBV5-1 and TRBJ2-2, is KAGVTQTPRYLIKTRGQQVTLSCSPISGHRSVSWYQQTPGQGLQFLFEYFSETQRNKGNFPGRFSGRQFSNSRSEMNVSTLELGDSALYLCASSLVRGGNTGELFFGEGSRLTVL.

The rearrangement uses TRBV10-1 and TRBJ1-1; D ambiguous. The V gene lost 3 bases and the J gene lost 10 bases, with 12 bases spanning the gap. This CDR3 region has 12 residues. Germline CDR1 WNHNN, CDR2 SYGVQD (reference sequence). CDR3 protein: CASSEGREGAFF. CDR3 coding DNA: TGCGCCAGCAGTGAAGGCCGGGAGGGAGCTTTCTTT.

The V call is TRBV6-5, the J call TRBJ2-7, with 10 bases fitting TRBD1. Trimming at V came to 4 bases and at J to 2 bases, leaving 5 bases not matched to a gene. CDR3 size: 15 residues. Per germline, CDR1 MNHEY and CDR2 SVGAGI. CDR3 nucleotide sequence: TGTGCCAGCAGTTCCGGGACAGGGGATACCTACGAGCAGTACTTC. Amino acids: CASSSGTGDTYEQYF.

The V call is TRBV2, the J call TRBJ2-7; 7 nucleotides align to TRBD2. The length of the CDR3 is 14 residues. The germline CDR1 and CDR2 sequences are SNHLY and FYNNEI. The J segment lost 0 bases and the V segment lost 7 bases, leaving 6 bases of the junction unmatched. As DNA, the CDR3 is TGTGCCAGCATAGATCTAGCGGTCTCCTACGAGCAGTACTTC. Protein product: CASIDLAVSYEQYF.

The CDR3 DNA is TGTGCCAGCAGCTTAGGGGGGGCAGATACGCAGTATTTT. Translated, it gives CASSLGGADTQYF. The chain joins TRBV7-2 to TRBJ2-3; maybe TRBD2 (6 bases). V gave up 1 base and J gave up 4 bases, with 6 bases separating them. Germline CDR1 is SGHTA and CDR2 is FQGNSA. The CDR3 extends over 13 amino acids. Using reference TRBV7-2 and TRBJ2-3 for the parts outside the CDR3, the full variable domain is GAGVSQSPSNKVTEKGKDVELRCDPISGHTALYWYRQSLGQGLEFLIYFQGNSAPDKSGLPSDRFSAERTGGSVSTLTIQRTQQEDSAVYLCASSLGGADTQYFGPGTRLTVL.

The V call is TRBV18, the J call TRBJ1-6; D is possibly TRBD1 (5 bases). In germline, CDR1 is KGHSH, CDR2 LQKENI. The ends were cut back, 6 bases at V and 0 bases at J, with 9 bases in the middle. CDR3 length equals 15 residues. CDR3 in DNA: TGTGCCAGCTCGCTCGACAGCTCCTATAATTCACCCCTCCACTTT. It yields the protein CASSLDSSYNSPLHF.

This clone was found a few times. V gene TRBV5-4 combines with J gene TRBJ1-2; possible D gene TRBD1, 6 bases. The CDR3 runs 14 residues. V lost 0 bases and J 2 bases, leaving 8 bases between the germline ends. The germline V gene encodes CDR1 SGHNT and CDR2 YYREEE (reference sequence). The CDR3 region is CASSLATGNYGYTF. The DNA of the CDR3 is TGTGCCAGCAGCTTGGCAACAGGGAACTATGGCTACACCTTC.

This rearrangement joins TRBV6-5 to TRBJ2-1, with TRBD2 identical over 9 bases. This CDR3 region has 14 residues. Trimming removed 6 bases from V and 8 bases from J; junction bases left unmatched: 8. Germline V gene data show CDR1 as MNHEY and CDR2 as SVGAGI. CDR3 protein: CASSSGTSWDEQFF. In nucleotides, the CDR3 is TGTGCCAGCAGCTCCGGGACTAGCTGGGATGAGCAGTTCTTC.

The rearrangement uses TRBV5-1 and TRBJ2-2; 8 bases fit TRBD2. CDR3 length equals 16 residues. CDR1 SGHRS and CDR2 YFSETQ come from the germline V gene. Trimming cost V 4 bases and J 3 bases; bases outside gene matches: 8. This CDR3 is CASSRGTSRDTGELFF. The CDR3 DNA is TGCGCCAGCAGCAGAGGGACTAGTAGGGACACCGGGGAGCTGTTTTTT.

J is TRBJ2-3 and V is TRBV28, with D perhaps matching TRBD2 (5 bases). The germline V gene has CDR1 MDHEN and CDR2 SYDVKM. The V end was cut by 2 bases, the J end by 14 bases, with 11 bases between. This CDR3 has 11 amino acids. The CDR3 sequence: CASSLQGRGYF. CDR3 nucleotide sequence: TGTGCCAGCAGTTTACAAGGACGGGGGTATTTT.

The chain is built from TRBV9 and TRBJ2-5; D perhaps matches TRBD1 (5 bases). In germline, CDR1 is SGDLS, CDR2 YYNGEE. Trimming left V 0 bases short and J 5 bases short, with 11 bases between. This CDR3 has 14 residues. DNA of the CDR3: TGTGCCAGCAGCGTAGATAGGGGAAGTGAGACCCAGTACTTC. It encodes CASSVDRGSETQYF. Variable domain in full (rest from reference TRBV9 and TRBJ2-5): DSGVTQTPKHLITATGQRVTLRCSPRSGDLSVYWYQQSLDQGLQFLIQYYNGEERAKGNILERFSAQQFPDLHSELNLSSLELGDSALYFCASSVDRGSETQYFGPGTRLLVL.

This chain joins TRBV29-1 and TRBJ2-2; perhaps TRBD1 as D (6 bases). V was pared by 7 bases and J by 4 bases, with 19 bases between. The CDR3 spans 15 residues. CDR1 and CDR2 from the germline V gene are SQVTM and ANQGSEA. The CDR3 region has the DNA TGCAGCGCCTCTCGGACCAGGGGTTCCACCGGGGAGCTGTTTTTT. It yields the protein CSASRTRGSTGELFF.

The chain links TRBV6-6 to TRBJ2-7; the D gene is possibly TRBD2 (5 bases). CDR1 is MNHNY and CDR2 is SVGAGI in the germline V gene (reference sequence). V lost 5 bases to trimming and J lost 3 bases, with 17 bases between them. There are 15 residues in the CDR3. The CDR3 loop reads CASSRSGVGDYEQYF. CDR3 bases: TGTGCCAGCAGTCGGAGCGGCGTTGGGGACTACGAGCAGTACTTC.

The chain employs TRBV27 and TRBJ1-2, with 9 bases identical to TRBD1. J gave up 4 bases and V 2 bases, and 5 bases lay outside the gene matches. Germline loops: CDR1 MNHEY, CDR2 SMNVEV (reference sequence). This CDR3 is built from 15 residues. The CDR3 is CASSLDRGYPYGYTF. The DNA of the CDR3 is TGTGCCAGCAGTTTAGACAGGGGGTATCCCTATGGCTACACCTTC.

This clone was detected only once. J is TRBJ2-3 and V is TRBV5-1; TRBD2 agrees at 7 bases. The CDR3 consists of 15 residues. V lost 6 bases and J lost 2; bases outside the gene matches: 9. In germline, CDR1 is SGHRS, CDR2 YFSETQ. This chain's CDR3 is CASTPQAGATDTQYF. The CDR3 DNA reads as TGCGCCAGCACCCCCCAGGCGGGAGCCACAGATACGCAGTATTTT. Based on the CDR3 plus reference TRBV5-1 and TRBJ2-3, the full variable domain is KAGVTQTPRYLIKTRGQQVTLSCSPISGHRSVSWYQQTPGQGLQFLFEYFSETQRNKGNFPGRFSGRQFSNSRSEMNVSTLELGDSALYLCASTPQAGATDTQYFGPGTRLTVL.

V and J are TRBV9 and TRBJ2-5, with TRBD2 identical over 7 bases. The CDR3 covers 17 residues. After removal of 0 bases from V and 2 bases from J, the junction contained 10 bases not matched to a gene. Germline V gene data show CDR1 as SGDLS and CDR2 as YYNGEE. CDR3 nucleotides: TGTGCCAGCAGCGTAGGAGTAGCGGGTTTGTCTCAAGAGACCCAGTACTTC. This codes for CASSVGVAGLSQETQYF. The variable domain in full, with the rest retrieved from reference TRBV9 and TRBJ2-5, is DSGVTQTPKHLITATGQRVTLRCSPRSGDLSVYWYQQSLDQGLQFLIQYYNGEERAKGNILERFSAQQFPDLHSELNLSSLELGDSALYFCASSVGVAGLSQETQYFGPGTRLLVL.

The rearrangement uses TRBV4-1 and TRBJ1-5; D gene ambiguous. The germline V and J ends were trimmed by 3 bases and 2 bases, with 14 bases remaining between them. CDR3 length: 16 amino acids. CDR1 and CDR2 from the germline V gene are MGHRA and YSYEKL. DNA of the CDR3: TGCGCCAGCAGCCAGGAACGGACTTTTGGCAATCAGCCCCAGCATTTT. It yields the protein CASSQERTFGNQPQHF.

The chain links TRBV30 to TRBJ2-3, with 7 bases aligning to TRBD2. This CDR3 region has 15 residues. CDR1 is GTSNPN and CDR2 is SVGIG in the germline V gene (reference sequence). The junction had 5 bases not matched to a gene; V was cut back by 0 bases and J by 2 bases. The CDR3, as DNA: TGTGCCTGGAGTGTCCCCGGGAGGAACACAGATACGCAGTATTTT. This gives the protein CAWSVPGRNTDTQYF.

The chain is built from TRBV2 and TRBJ1-5; D perhaps matches TRBD1 (6 bases). CDR3 length equals 16 residues. The germline V and J ends were trimmed by 3 bases and 5 bases, with 17 bases remaining between them. Germline V gene sequence: CDR1 SNHLY, CDR2 FYNNEI. CDR3 coding DNA: TGTGCCAGCAGTGACCCCGGGAGGGGGGGCGATCAGCCCCAGCATTTT. Translated: CASSDPGRGGDQPQHF.